What follows are 8 T cell receptor beta chains derived from one specimen sequenced in a study of blood T cells in healthy people across ages. Using a J-beta primer mix together with a sample-barcoded 5' primer, a second PCR was run for roughly 7 to 11 cycles. In TCRdb, the 5' RACE reads were re-called with MiXCR into one record per CDR3 protein. This sample carries about 900,000 distinct CDR3 sequences, around 68% of them seen once, and the ten largest clones take roughly 25%. Input material: blood. The receptors come from a man in his thirties or forties in good health.

This clonotype was seen a few times. V gene TRBV16 combines with J gene TRBJ1-5, with 10 positions matching TRBD1. V lost 3 bases, J lost 7 bases, and 6 bases stayed unmatched. Germline V gene sequence: CDR1 KGHSY, CDR2 FQNENV. The length of the CDR3 is 15 residues. This CDR3 reads CASSQSGQGGQPQHF. The CDR3, as DNA: TGTGCCAGCAGCCAGTCCGGACAGGGGGGACAGCCCCAGCATTTT. The entire variable domain, with the rest obtained from reference TRBV16 and TRBJ1-5, is as follows: GEEVAQTPKHLVRGEGQKAKLYCAPIKGHSYVFWYQQVLKNEFKFLISFQNENVFDETGMPKERFSAKCLPNSPCSLEIQATKLEDSAVYFCASSQSGQGGQPQHFGDGTRLSIL.

The chain couples TRBV7-6 to TRBJ2-7; 11 bases are a match to TRBD1. The CDR3 totals 15 residues. The V gene's germline CDR1 is SGHVS and CDR2 FNYEAQ. Trimming removed 5 bases from V and 3 bases from J; junction bases left unmatched: 6. The CDR3 nucleotides read TGTGCCAGCAGCCCAGGACAGGGGGCTTACTACGAGCAGTACTTC. Its translation is CASSPGQGAYYEQYF.

The V and J genes are TRBV25-1 and TRBJ1-1; weak D call: TRBD1 (5 bases). Trimming cost V 1 base and J 0 bases, with 9 bases left between them. The CDR3 has 15 residues. CDR1 MGHDK and CDR2 SYGVNS come from the germline V gene. CDR3 in DNA: TGTGCCAGCAGTGAATGGGGGTACGTGAACACTGAAGCTTTCTTT. Translation: CASSEWGYVNTEAFF.

This clonotype was seen a single time. The chain has TRBV7-3 and TRBJ1-4; 8 bases align to TRBD1. The CDR3 is 15 amino acids. Germline V lookup: CDR1 SGHTA, CDR2 FQGTGA. Unmatched junction bases numbered 8, after V lost 5 bases and J lost 6 bases. CDR3 in amino acids: CASSPQGAGDEKLFF. Written as DNA, the CDR3 is TGTGCCAGCAGCCCCCAGGGGGCCGGAGATGAAAAACTGTTTTTT.

The genes are TRBV28 and TRBJ2-3; D is ambiguous. There are 15 residues in the CDR3. V shed 3 bases and J shed 0 bases, with 10 bases lying between them. CDR1 MDHEN and CDR2 SYDVKM come from the germline V gene. In DNA, the CDR3 is TGTGCCAGCAGTTTCCGGAGAGCTAGCACAGATACGCAGTATTTT. It is translated as CASSFRRASTDTQYF.

This clonotype was picked up many times. This sequence joins TRBV29-1 and TRBJ2-7; D possibly uses TRBD1 or TRBD2 (5 bases each). Germline loops: CDR1 SQVTM, CDR2 ANQGSEA. Trimming shortened V by 1 base and J by 6 bases, and 19 bases separated the two germline ends. The CDR3 totals 15 residues. CDR3 residues: CSVEGLEGQGAEQYF. CDR3 sequence (DNA): TGCAGCGTTGAAGGGCTAGAGGGCCAGGGAGCCGAGCAGTACTTC.

The rearrangement joins TRBV28 to TRBJ2-5; D call uncertain. V was pared by 5 bases and J by 2 bases, with 12 bases between. From germline, CDR1 is MDHEN and CDR2 SYDVKM. CDR3 length: 14 residues. CDR3 DNA: TGTGCCAGCAGTACCGTGGTGGGGCAAGAGACCCAGTACTTC. Translating it yields CASSTVVGQETQYF.

This chain connects TRBV20-1 to TRBJ2-4; D ambiguous. The assigned J gene may be wrong: the sequence end matches TRBJ2-7 better. The CDR3 is made up of 13 amino acids. The germline CDR1 and CDR2 sequences are DFQATT and SNEGSKA (reference sequence). The CDR3 coding sequence is TGCAGTGCACCCTCTCGCGACCTCTACGAGCAGTACTTC. Residues: CSAPSRDLYEQYF.